These 11 T cell receptor beta chains were all obtained from the same sample, sequenced in a study of cytomegalovirus exposure and HLA in healthy donors (dated by TCRdb to about 2017). The library was obtained by the immunoSEQ multiplex PCR assay. The multiplex PCR relied on a mix of 60 forward primers for TCR Vbeta segments and 13 reverse primers for TCR Jbeta segments. TCRdb carries this immuneACCESS record with in-frame sequences only. Its versions omit some clonotypes, under half of them owing to an unresolved V gene in the studies checked, with the rest unexplained. The sample includes about 70,000 clones, with more than 75% observed a single time. The ten biggest clones cover roughly 3.1% of the sample. Sequenced material: PBMCs. The receptors stem from a girl aged 10 to 17 in good health and CMV-seropositive.

This chain connects TRBV2 to TRBJ2-6, with D maybe TRBD1 (6 bases). CDR3 length: 17 amino acids. V lost 6 bases and J 8 bases, leaving 23 bases between the germline ends. Germline V gene data show CDR1 as SNHLY and CDR2 as FYNNEI. The CDR3 region is CASSLSSTTQGPNVLTF. Written as DNA, the CDR3 is TGTGCCAGCAGCTTATCATCTACTACTCAGGGGCCCAACGTCCTGACTTTC.

This clone was recorded only once. This chain uses TRBV6-5 with TRBJ2-6; 7 bases are shared with TRBD1. The V gene's germline CDR1 is MNHEY and CDR2 SVGAGI. The trim removed 6 bases at V and 2 bases at J, leaving 4 bases unmatched. The CDR3 is 15 residues long. CDR3 nucleotides: TGTGCCAGCAGCCGCGACAGGGCTGGGGCCAACGTCCTGACTTTC. Translation gives CASSRDRAGANVLTF.

This clone has a single count. The gene calls are TRBV28 and TRBJ1-1, with 9 bases lining up with TRBD1. From germline, CDR1 is MDHEN and CDR2 SYDVKM. The CDR3 runs to 15 residues. With 3 bases clipped from V and 5 bases from J, the junction kept 7 bases outside the gene matches. Here the CDR3 DNA reads TGTGCCAGCAGTTTGGGACAGGGCTTTAGGACTGAAGCTTTCTTT. Protein: CASSLGQGFRTEAFF.

V and J are TRBV5-1 and TRBJ1-5; TRBD1 matches at 7 bases. The CDR3 is 14 residues long. V lost 0 bases to trimming and J lost 5 bases; unmatched junction nucleotides: 2. Germline CDR1 reads SGHRS; CDR2 reads YFSETQ. This chain's CDR3 is CASSLEGADQPQHF. The DNA of the CDR3 is TGCGCCAGCAGCTTGGAGGGGGCTGATCAGCCCCAGCATTTT.

The chain joins TRBV6-5 to TRBJ2-1; TRBD2 is a possible D gene (7 bases). This CDR3 has 14 residues. Germline values: CDR1 MNHEY, CDR2 SVGAGI. The V gene lost 4 bases and the J gene lost 3 bases, with 10 bases spanning the gap. The CDR3 region is CASSWEGGYNEQFF. In DNA form, the CDR3 reads TGTGCCAGCAGTTGGGAGGGGGGCTACAATGAGCAGTTCTTC.

The chain joins TRBV11-3 to TRBJ2-1; D gene unclear. The V gene's germline CDR1 is SGHNT and CDR2 YENEEA. Trimming stripped 5 bases from V and 6 bases from J, with 11 bases between. CDR3 length: 13 residues. The chain's CDR3 is CASSPDLLNEQFF. CDR3 DNA sequence: TGTGCCAGCAGCCCAGACTTACTCAATGAGCAGTTCTTC.

V usage is TRBV30 and J usage is TRBJ1-6; no reliable D call. Deletions cut 0 bases from V and 7 bases from J, with 7 bases between. CDR3 size: 13 residues. Germline values: CDR1 GTSNPN, CDR2 SVGIG (reference sequence). The CDR3 here is CAWSVPVNSPLHF. The CDR3 DNA sequence: TGTGCCTGGAGTGTTCCGGTGAATTCACCCCTCCACTTT.

Worth noting for this clone: The junction departs from the called germline gene at one end, perhaps through a read error. This chain connects TRBV29-1 to TRBJ1-2; D is uncertain. Germline loops: CDR1 SQVTM, CDR2 ANQGSEA. The CDR3 has 8 amino acids. This CDR3 is CSAAGEAF. As DNA, the CDR3 is TGCAGCGCCGCAGGCGAAGCCTTC.

The CDR3 sequence is CASSYSTGAYEQYF. Written as DNA, the CDR3 is TGTGCCAGCAGTTACAGTACGGGGGCCTACGAGCAGTACTTC. The V gene is TRBV6-5, the J gene TRBJ2-7; D is possibly TRBD2 (6 bases). Deletions cut 2 bases from V and 2 bases from J, with 10 bases between. Germline assignment: CDR1 MNHEY and CDR2 SVGAGI. This CDR3 is 14 amino acids long.

The rearrangement joins TRBV11-2 to TRBJ2-7; no firm D call. The CDR3 spans 14 residues. The germline V gene has CDR1 SGHAT and CDR2 FQNNGV. Trimming left V 2 bases short and J 0 bases short, with 8 bases between. The CDR3 nucleotides read TGTGCCAGCAGCTTAACGCCGGTCTCCTACGAGCAGTACTTC. It codes for CASSLTPVSYEQYF.

The chain recombines TRBV28 with TRBJ2-3; D ambiguous. V was cut by 5 bases and J by 8 bases, with 20 bases left in between. Germline values: CDR1 MDHEN, CDR2 SYDVKM. CDR3 length: 15 residues. For the CDR3, the DNA is TGTGCCAGCAGTCCCCTAAATGACCCCCCAGGTACGCAGTATTTT. Its translation: CASSPLNDPPGTQYF.